This T cell receptor (beta chain) was recorded in a study of blood T cells in healthy people across ages. This clonotype was seen once. The authors ran a second PCR of roughly 6 to 12 cycles using a sample-barcoded 5' primer and a J-beta primer mix. MiXCR was run by TCRdb on the 5' RACE reads, yielding one entry per CDR3 protein. The top ten hold 20% to 25% of the sample, which has some 550,000 distinct CDR3 sequences, under 55% seen once. The CDR3 is 11 amino acids. Germline V gene sequence: CDR1 DFQATT, CDR2 SNEGSKA (reference sequence). Trimming pared 4 bases from V and 4 bases from J, leaving 7 bases between.

The sequenced sample consisted of blood. The sequence was obtained from a man at least 80 years old in good health. This chain connects TRBV20-1 to TRBJ2-5; D gene uncertain. The DNA for the CDR3 is TGCAGTGCTATGGCTACAGAGACCCAGTACTTC. Translating gives CSAMATETQYF.